The T cell receptor beta chain described here comes from a study of siplizumab effects on memory and regulatory T cells. The repertoire was sequenced with immunoSEQ multiplex PCR; TCRdb's copy has only in-frame clones and lacks some. The data contain over 85,000 clones, around 90% of them singletons. Losses at the gene ends were 5 bases for V and 5 bases for J; bases not matched to a gene: 8. The CDR3 totals 15 residues. Germline V CDR1 and CDR2: MNHEY, SMNVEV (reference sequence). On this clone: As yet, its antigen is unknown.

General study points: Naive T cells looked more diverse than memory cells and looked like major alloresponse contributors. For mappable alloreactive CD4+ clones, the mean Treg-derived fraction was roughly 70% with siplizumab and roughly 26% in controls. It was never confirmed that proliferating Tregs from siplizumab cultures were suppressive.

Material for sequencing was CD4+ T cells sorted from blood. The receptor was derived from a human donor in good health. The chain joins TRBV27 to TRBJ1-2; 10 positions agree with TRBD1. This CDR3 reads CASSKGPGQGYGYTF. The CDR3 region has the DNA TGTGCCAGCAGTAAAGGACCGGGACAGGGGTATGGCTACACCTTC.